The rows below give T cell receptor beta chains drawn from one sample of a study of PD-L1 blockade in urothelial cancer. Clones were read by immunoSEQ multiplex PCR, and TCRdb kept only the in-frame ones, dropping some. Of tens of thousands of clones listed, around 82% are singletons. Sequenced material: PBMCs, taken around atezolizumab (anti-PD-L1) treatment. These receptors came from a man aged 55 to 70 with urothelial cancer. Each CDR3 is given with its conserved first and last residue. The order of the fields is J gene, D gene, clone size, V gene, CDR3 protein, CDR3 DNA. D genes are given only for firm matches. For some rows the clone size is stated as once, few or many, or as a class when expanded; others skip it.

TRBJ2-5,NA,few,TRBV10-3,CAIGQGSVQETQYF,TGTGCCATCGGCCAGGGGAGCGTCCAAGAGACCCAGTACTTC
TRBJ1-5,NA,NA,TRBV2,CASSEAGQFYQPQHF,TGTGCCAGCAGTGAAGCAGGACAGTTTTATCAGCCCCAGCATTTT
TRBJ1-6,NA,NA,TRBV6-5,CASSYRGYNSPLHF,TGTGCCAGCAGTTACAGGGGCTATAATTCACCCCTCCACTTT
TRBJ2-1,TRBD1,NA,TRBV6-1,CASSESRGQGYNEQFF,TGTGCCAGCAGTGAAAGTAGGGGACAGGGATACAATGAGCAGTTCTTC
TRBJ2-7,NA,NA,TRBV5-1,CASSFEGDEQYF,TGCGCCAGCAGCTTTGAGGGGGACGAGCAGTACTTC
TRBJ2-3,NA,few,TRBV10-3,CAIAPGTDTQYF,TGTGCCATCGCGCCAGGGACAGATACGCAGTATTTT
TRBJ2-3,NA,NA,TRBV4-1,CASSQVLPGEVLVTQYF,TGCGCCAGCAGCCAAGTTCTTCCCGGGGAAGTATTGGTTACGCAGTATTTT
TRBJ2-7,NA,once,TRBV28,CASKGWGGYEQYF,TGTGCCAGCAAGGGTTGGGGCGGCTACGAGCAGTACTTC
TRBJ1-4,TRBD1,NA,TRBV30,CAQTGDTEKLFF,TGTGCCCAGACAGGGGATACTGAAAAACTGTTTTTT
TRBJ1-1,TRBD1,NA,TRBV11-2,CASSRDRIAIEAFF,TGTGCCAGCAGCCGGGACAGAATCGCAATTGAGGCTTTCTTT
TRBJ1-4,TRBD1,NA,TRBV6-1,CASSVTGGGEKLFF,TGTGCCAGCAGTGTCACAGGGGGAGGTGAAAAACTGTTTTTT
TRBJ1-2,TRBD1,few,TRBV27,CASSTSTGGGGYTF,TGTGCCAGCAGTACCTCGACAGGGGGCGGCGGCTACACCTTC
TRBJ1-2,TRBD1,NA,TRBV11-2,CASSLVGQGWLYGYTF,TGTGCCAGCAGCTTAGTCGGACAGGGATGGCTCTATGGCTACACCTTC
TRBJ2-7,NA,NA,TRBV28,CASSPTSYEQYF,TGTGCCAGCAGTCCTACCTCCTACGAGCAGTACTTC
TRBJ1-1,NA,NA,TRBV30,CAWSVSREPNTEAFF,TGTGCCTGGAGTGTATCCCGGGAACCGAACACTGAAGCTTTCTTT
TRBJ2-7,TRBD1,NA,TRBV28,CASNRDRAYEQYF,TGTGCCAGCAACCGGGACAGGGCGTACGAGCAGTACTTC
TRBJ1-2,NA,NA,TRBV6-5,CASSPNRDANYGYTF,TGTGCCAGCAGCCCGAACAGGGACGCCAACTATGGCTACACCTTC
TRBJ1-1,NA,NA,TRBV2,CASSEAENTEAFF,TGTGCCAGCAGTGAGGCAGAGAACACTGAAGCTTTCTTT
TRBJ2-1,TRBD1,NA,TRBV2,CASSRSGQGDEQFF,TGTGCCAGCAGTCGGTCCGGACAGGGGGATGAGCAGTTCTTC
TRBJ2-3,TRBD1,NA,TRBV29-1,CSARRDRGSDTQYF,TGCAGCGCCCGTCGGGACAGGGGATCAGATACGCAGTATTTT
TRBJ2-1,TRBD2,NA,TRBV5-6,CASSPAGGERYNEQFF,TGTGCCAGCAGCCCAGCGGGGGGGGAGAGATACAATGAGCAGTTCTTC
TRBJ2-5,NA,NA,TRBV5-4,CASSSRVAQYF,TGTGCCAGCAGCTCCCGTGTAGCCCAGTACTTC
TRBJ2-1,TRBD1,few,TRBV7-6,CASTAGGYNEQFF,TGTGCCAGCACGGCAGGGGGTTACAATGAGCAGTTCTTC
TRBJ2-3,TRBD2,NA,TRBV5-6,CASSPLTGGKADTQYF,TGTGCCAGCAGCCCGCTCACGGGGGGGAAGGCAGATACGCAGTATTTT
TRBJ1-1,NA,few,TRBV2,CASSPVVGNTEAFF,TGTGCCAGCAGTCCGGTAGTCGGGAACACTGAAGCTTTCTTT
TRBJ2-6,TRBD2,NA,TRBV5-8,CASSRLLAGGAGANVLTF,TGTGCCAGCAGCAGATTACTAGCGGGGGGGGCAGGGGCCAACGTCCTGACTTTC
TRBJ2-1,TRBD2,NA,TRBV23-1,CASNDLAGGPLNEQFF,TGCGCCAGCAATGACCTAGCGGGGGGGCCCCTCAATGAGCAGTTCTTC
TRBJ2-2,NA,few,TRBV5-1,CASSFRPVTWELFF,TGCGCCAGCAGCTTCAGGCCTGTAACCTGGGAGCTGTTTTTT
TRBJ2-7,NA,NA,TRBV28,CASSRRATYEQYF,TGTGCCAGCAGCCGGCGGGCCACCTACGAGCAGTACTTC
TRBJ2-3,TRBD2,NA,TRBV5-4,CASTLGSGGTDTQYF,TGTGCCAGCACCTTGGGGAGCGGGGGCACAGATACGCAGTATTTT
TRBJ1-5,NA,NA,TRBV2,CASSGTGGNRQPQHF,TGTGCCAGCAGTGGGACGGGAGGGAATAGGCAGCCCCAGCATTTT
TRBJ1-1,TRBD1,NA,TRBV5-1,CASSLWGQGFTEAFF,TGCGCCAGCAGCTTGTGGGGACAGGGCTTTACTGAAGCTTTCTTT
TRBJ2-3,TRBD2,NA,TRBV11-2,CAGGGSGGFTDTQYF,TGTGCCGGAGGCGGGAGCGGGGGATTCACAGATACGCAGTATTTT
TRBJ2-3,NA,NA,TRBV19,CASSPTGDTQYF,TGTGCCAGTAGCCCCACGGGGGATACGCAGTATTTT
TRBJ2-1,TRBD2,NA,TRBV5-6,CASLTAGSPNEQFF,TGTGCCAGCCTTACAGCGGGGTCGCCCAATGAGCAGTTCTTC
TRBJ1-2,NA,NA,TRBV20-1,CSAYAGEGYTF,TGCAGTGCTTACGCGGGAGAAGGCTACACCTTC
TRBJ2-7,NA,few,TRBV6-1,CATEEGLSSYEQYF,TGTGCCACCGAGGAGGGCCTTAGCTCCTACGAGCAGTACTTC
TRBJ1-5,NA,NA,TRBV6-1,CASSEGHHNQPQHF,TGTGCCAGCAGTGAGGGACACCACAATCAGCCCCAGCATTTT
TRBJ2-1,NA,NA,TRBV11-3,CASSQAQYNEQFF,TGTGCCAGCAGCCAAGCACAGTACAATGAGCAGTTCTTC
TRBJ1-2,TRBD1,NA,TRBV19,CASSTRTGLSIGGYTF,TGTGCCAGTAGTACGAGGACAGGGTTATCAATCGGTGGCTACACCTTC
TRBJ2-7,TRBD2,NA,TRBV4-1,CASSYSWNRETSGGAYEQYF,TGCGCCAGCAGCTACTCCTGGAACAGGGAGACTAGCGGGGGGGCCTACGAGCAGTACTTC
TRBJ2-6,NA,few,TRBV19,CASSSARVLAGANVLTF,TGTGCCAGTAGTAGTGCCAGGGTACTTGCGGGGGCCAACGTCCTGACTTTC
TRBJ1-6,TRBD1,few,TRBV4-1,CASSLIMWGQETYNSPLHF,TGCGCCAGCAGCCTTATTATGTGGGGACAGGAGACGTATAATTCACCCCTCCACTTT
TRBJ2-7,NA,few,TRBV6-5,CASSYGGVQDEQYF,TGTGCCAGCAGTTACGGCGGGGTTCAAGACGAGCAGTACTTC
TRBJ1-2,TRBD1,NA,TRBV6-1,CASSPGGAYGYTF,TGTGCCAGCAGTCCAGGGGGCGCCTATGGCTACACCTTC
TRBJ2-7,TRBD1,NA,TRBV7-9,CASSSGQPYEQYF,TGTGCCAGCAGCTCGGGACAGCCCTACGAGCAGTACTTC
TRBJ1-5,NA,NA,TRBV6-4,CASSDTGAFYSNQPQHF,TGTGCCAGCAGTGACACGGGTGCCTTCTATAGCAATCAGCCCCAGCATTTT
TRBJ1-1,TRBD1,NA,TRBV28,CASKLSQGARNTEAFF,TGTGCCAGCAAATTGAGTCAGGGGGCAAGGAACACTGAAGCTTTCTTT
TRBJ1-2,NA,once,TRBV5-8,CASSTTGNYGYTF,TGTGCCAGCAGCACAACAGGGAACTATGGCTACACCTTC
TRBJ1-3,NA,NA,TRBV6-5,CASSYRSGMNTIYF,TGTGCCAGCAGTTACCGGTCCGGTATGAACACCATATATTTT
TRBJ2-7,TRBD1,NA,TRBV19,CASSSTGTGRSEQYF,TGTGCCAGTAGTTCAACCGGGACAGGGAGGAGCGAGCAGTACTTC
TRBJ2-1,NA,few,TRBV5-4,CASSSHRFNEQFF,TGTGCCAGCAGCTCCCACAGGTTCAATGAGCAGTTCTTC